The sequence of this T cell receptor beta chain was determined in a study of cytomegalovirus exposure and HLA in healthy donors. Study-wide results and limits: TCR sequences were mostly rare, though some public TCRs occurred in many donors. It was found in a later analysis that first-cohort TCR clusters tended to co-occur in the 120 validation repertoires.

This clone was seen more than once but under ten times. What it binds is unknown. CDR3 size: 12 residues. Unmatched junction bases numbered 6, after V lost 7 bases and J lost 7 bases. The germline CDR1 and CDR2 sequences are MNHEY and SMNVEV (reference sequence). Sequenced by immunoSEQ multiplex PCR; TCRdb stores in-frame clones only, minus some. The sample contains some 59,000 clones, roughly 87% of which appear only once. Sequenced input: PBMCs. The receptor was isolated from a young woman in good health and CMV-seropositive. The chain uses TRBV27 and TRBJ1-2, with TRBD1 identical over 7 bases. The CDR3 here is CASKPWTGGYTF. The CDR3 DNA sequence: TGTGCCAGCAAACCATGGACAGGTGGCTACACCTTC.